One and the same sample provided the 16 T cell receptor beta chains below, sequenced in a study of T cell responses to AZD1222 COVID-19 vaccine. TCRdb's copy holds only in-frame clones and misses some; the assay was immunoSEQ multiplex PCR. The repertoire holds about 94,000 clones, with roughly 90% as singletons. The specimen comprised peripheral blood, sampled 28 days after the second AZD1222 dose. Receptors originate from an adult who received the AZD1222 COVID-19 vaccine.

This chain connects TRBV20-1 to TRBJ1-1; D is ambiguous. Germline-derived CDR1 and CDR2 are DFQATT and SNEGSKA (reference sequence). The CDR3 covers 11 residues. CDR3 coding DNA: TGCAGCGCCGGAGTGGAGACTGAAGCTTTCTTT. It yields the protein CSAGVETEAFF.

CDR3: CASSLDPQGPSSGNTIYF. The CDR3, as DNA: TGTGCCAGCAGTTTAGACCCCCAGGGACCAAGCTCTGGAAACACCATATATTTT. The chain is built from TRBV6-2 or TRBV6-3 and TRBJ1-3, with a tentative D call TRBD1 (5 bases). The ends were cut back, 4 bases at V and 0 bases at J, with 19 bases in the middle. Germline V gives CDR1 MNHEY, CDR2 SVGEGT. This CDR3 is built from 18 residues.

Only one count was recorded for this clone. The rearrangement uses TRBV29-1 and TRBJ2-1; 10 bases line up with TRBD2. V trimming: 5 bases; J trimming: 6 bases; junction bases outside the gene matches: 4. The length of the CDR3 is 13 residues. Germline CDR1 is SQVTM and CDR2 is ANQGSEA. CDR3 sequence: CSVKRGGRNEQFF. The CDR3 DNA reads TGCAGCGTTAAGCGGGGGGGCCGCAATGAGCAGTTCTTC.

This clone was seen a single time. The chain has TRBV21-1 and TRBJ2-3; no check of the table's D call, TRBD1, against the DNA was made. TRBV21-1 is designated a pseudogene. CDR3 length equals 15 residues. CDR3 sequence (DNA): TGTGCCAGCAGCAAATTGGGACAGGTAATTAGATACGCAGTATTT. Its protein is CASSKLGQVIRYAVF.

The V and J genes are TRBV2 and TRBJ2-3, with 9 bases fitting TRBD2. The CDR3 is 14 amino acids. Trimming removed 9 bases from V and 4 bases from J; junction bases left unmatched: 8. The germline V gene has CDR1 SNHLY and CDR2 FYNNEI. The CDR3 reads CARRVAGVADTQYF. DNA of the CDR3: TGTGCCAGACGAGTAGCGGGAGTCGCAGATACGCAGTATTTT.

V gene TRBV5-6 combines with J gene TRBJ1-1; D is unresolved. The CDR3 length is 16 residues. CDR1 SGHDT and CDR2 YYEEEE come from the germline V gene. Trimming pared 1 base from V and 3 bases from J, leaving 16 bases between. The CDR3 DNA reads TGTGCCAGCAGCTTGTTTGGGATGTTCGGGTACACTGAAGCTTTCTTT. Protein: CASSLFGMFGYTEAFF.

The chain is built from TRBV29-1 and TRBJ1-4, with 9 positions matching TRBD1. This CDR3 has 14 amino acids. Unmatched junction bases numbered 13, after V lost 7 bases and J lost 10 bases. The germline gives CDR1 SQVTM, CDR2 ANQGSEA. CDR3 nucleotides: TGCAGCGCCTGGGCCGGGACAGGGAGGGGAAAACTGTTTTTT. Amino acid sequence: CSAWAGTGRGKLFF.

V usage is TRBV19 and J usage is TRBJ1-5, with no clear D. Germline CDR1 is LNHDA and CDR2 is SQIVND (reference sequence). The CDR3 spans 16 residues. Deletions cut 1 base from V and 1 base from J, with 11 bases between. CDR3 residues: CASSIVSGVSNQPQHF. The CDR3 DNA is TGTGCCAGTAGTATAGTCTCCGGGGTAAGCAATCAGCCCCAGCATTTT. Supplemented by reference TRBV19 and TRBJ1-5, the full variable domain reads DGGITQSPKYLFRKEGQNVTLSCEQNLNHDAMYWYRQDPGQGLRLIYYSQIVNDFQKGDIAEGYSVSREKKESFPLTVTSAQKNPTAFYLCASSIVSGVSNQPQHFGDGTRLSIL.

J is TRBJ2-6 and V is TRBV30, with no clear D. The germline V gene has CDR1 GTSNPN and CDR2 SVGIG (reference sequence). The CDR3 has 16 amino acids. Trimming stripped 1 base from V and 0 bases from J, with 10 bases between. The CDR3 loop reads CAWSAGSLSGANVLTF. DNA for the CDR3: TGTGCCTGGAGTGCCGGAAGCCTCTCTGGGGCCAACGTCCTGACTTTC.

The genes are TRBV28 and TRBJ2-3; tentative D call: TRBD1 (6 bases). Germline CDR1 is MDHEN and CDR2 is SYDVKM. V shed 5 bases and J shed 1 base, with 13 bases lying between them. The CDR3 has 15 amino acids. CDR3 nucleotides: TGTGCCAGCAGTCCTGGGGGACACCGCACAGATACGCAGTATTTT. Translation gives CASSPGGHRTDTQYF. Complete variable domain (other parts from reference TRBV28 and TRBJ2-3): DVKVTQSSRYLVKRTGEKVFLECVQDMDHENMFWYRQDPGLGLRLIYFSYDVKMKEKGDIPEGYSVSREKKERFSLILESASTNQTSMYLCASSPGGHRTDTQYFGPGTRLTVL.

The chain is built from TRBV3-1 (or the pseudogene TRBV3-2) and TRBJ2-7; D uncertain. Trimming cost V 4 bases and J 0 bases, with 4 bases left between them. This CDR3 spans 12 amino acids. Germline V lookup: CDR1 LGHDT, CDR2 YNNKEL (reference sequence). CDR3 protein: CASSLSSYEQYF. CDR3 DNA: TGTGCCAGCAGCCTAAGCTCCTACGAGCAGTACTTC.

This chain joins TRBV7-3 and TRBJ1-2; D is perhaps TRBD1 (5 bases). CDR1 is SGHTA and CDR2 is FQGTGA in the germline V gene. Trimming stripped 3 bases from V and 2 bases from J, with 7 bases between. CDR3 length: 13 amino acids. CDR3 protein: CASSLGPNYGYTF. The CDR3 DNA is TGTGCCAGCAGCTTGGGACCGAACTATGGCTACACCTTC.

V is TRBV3-1 (or the pseudogene TRBV3-2) and J is TRBJ1-2; D is uncertain. The germline gives CDR1 LGHDT, CDR2 YNNKEL (reference sequence). This CDR3 region has 13 residues. V lost 1 base and J lost 5, with 8 bases in between. DNA for the CDR3: TGTGCCAGCAGCCAAGCGATCCCTTATGGCTACACCTTC. It codes for CASSQAIPYGYTF.

CDR3 in DNA: TGTGCCAGCAGTGAATCTGGGCGCTTGTACACTGAAGCTTTCTTT. It encodes CASSESGRLYTEAFF. The chain joins TRBV25-1 to TRBJ1-1; D gene uncertain. This CDR3 spans 15 amino acids. Trimming stripped 1 base from V and 3 bases from J, with 12 bases between. The germline gives CDR1 MGHDK, CDR2 SYGVNS.

The chain employs TRBV19 and TRBJ1-5, with 7 bases fitting TRBD1. Germline V CDR1 and CDR2: LNHDA, SQIVND (reference sequence). V shed 7 bases, J shed 4 bases, and the junction held 13 bases outside the gene matches. This CDR3 has 16 residues. CDR3 nucleotides: TGTGCCAGTAATAAAATAGACAGGGTGCTTAATCAGCCCCAGCATTTT. It specifies CASNKIDRVLNQPQHF.

The chain links TRBV7-3 to TRBJ2-2, with 8 bases identical to TRBD2. The germline V gene encodes CDR1 SGHTA and CDR2 FQGTGA. CDR3 length: 14 residues. After removal of 4 bases from V and 7 bases from J, the junction contained 5 bases not matched to a gene. Written as DNA, the CDR3 is TGTGCCAGCAGCTCTGGGCTAGCGGGCGGGGAGCTGTTTTTT. It encodes CASSSGLAGGELFF. Full variable domain (missing parts from reference TRBV7-3 and TRBJ2-2): GAGVSQTPSNKVTEKGKYVELRCDPISGHTALYWYRQSLGQGPEFLIYFQGTGAADDSGLPNDRFFAVRPEGSVSTLKIQRTERGDSAVYLCASSSGLAGGELFFGEGSRLTVL.